The T cell receptor beta chain under discussion was sequenced for a study of identical twins. Healthy Caucasians, and only they, were the donors. TCRdb processed the 5' RACE reads anew with MiXCR; each CDR3 protein has one entry. The sample has about 530,000 distinct CDR3 sequences; approximately 20% are singletons. This CDR3 has 13 residues. The V end lost 5 bases, the J end lost 8 bases, and 15 bases lay between the germline ends. CDR1 is SGHAT and CDR2 is FQNNGV in the germline V gene. This clonotype was detected only a few times. As yet, its antigen is unknown. Findings and caveats of the study: Weaker excess twin sharing was observed in beta out-of-frame sequences. High-abundance cord blood beta clonotypes had fewer insertions; memory repertoires showed none.

This sample was shared with a second study, whose subject was yellow fever vaccine responses in identical twins. That report notes: Twins' vaccine T cell response reportedly seemed partly convergent, partly personalized.

This chain connects TRBV11-2 to TRBJ1-2, with TRBD1 as a possible D gene (5 bases). Material: CD4+ T cells sorted from blood. The clonotype comes from a woman between 18 and 30 years old in good health. CDR3 residues: CASSNQGTVGYTF. The CDR3 nucleotides are TGTGCCAGCAGCAACCAAGGGACGGTCGGCTACACCTTC.